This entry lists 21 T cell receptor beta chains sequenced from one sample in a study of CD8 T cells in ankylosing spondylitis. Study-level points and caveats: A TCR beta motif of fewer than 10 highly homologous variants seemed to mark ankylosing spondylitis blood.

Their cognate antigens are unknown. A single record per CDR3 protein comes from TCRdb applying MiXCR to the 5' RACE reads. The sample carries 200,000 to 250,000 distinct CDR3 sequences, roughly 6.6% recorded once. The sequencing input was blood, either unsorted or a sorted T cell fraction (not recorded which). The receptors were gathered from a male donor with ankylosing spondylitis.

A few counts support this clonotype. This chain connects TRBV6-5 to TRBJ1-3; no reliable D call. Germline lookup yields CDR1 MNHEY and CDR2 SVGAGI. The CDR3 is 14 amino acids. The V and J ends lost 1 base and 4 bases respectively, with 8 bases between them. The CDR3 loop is CASSYWVWGNTIYF. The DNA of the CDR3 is TGTGCCAGCAGTTACTGGGTCTGGGGAAACACCATATATTTT.

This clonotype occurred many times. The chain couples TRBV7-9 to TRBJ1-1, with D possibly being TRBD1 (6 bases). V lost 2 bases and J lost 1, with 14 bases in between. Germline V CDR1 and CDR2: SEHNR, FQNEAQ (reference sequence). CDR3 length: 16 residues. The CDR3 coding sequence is TGTGCCAGCAGCTTACCGGGACAACCAGAGAACACTGAAGCTTTCTTT. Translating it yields CASSLPGQPENTEAFF. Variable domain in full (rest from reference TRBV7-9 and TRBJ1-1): DTGVSQNPRHKITKRGQNVTFRCDPISEHNRLYWYRQTLGQGPEFLTYFQNEAQLEKSRLLSDRFSAERPKGSFSTLEIQRTEQGDSAMYLCASSLPGQPENTEAFFGQGTRLTVV.

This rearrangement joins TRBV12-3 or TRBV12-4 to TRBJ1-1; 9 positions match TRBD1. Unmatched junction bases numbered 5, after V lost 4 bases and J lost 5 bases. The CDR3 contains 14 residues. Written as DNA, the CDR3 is TGTGCCAGCAGTTCCGGGACAGGGTGGACTGAAGCTTTCTTT. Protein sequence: CASSSGTGWTEAFF.

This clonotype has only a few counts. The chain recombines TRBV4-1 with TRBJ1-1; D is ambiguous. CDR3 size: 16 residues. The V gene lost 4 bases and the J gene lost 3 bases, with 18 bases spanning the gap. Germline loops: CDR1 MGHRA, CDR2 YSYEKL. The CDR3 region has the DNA TGCGCCAGCAGCCTAACGATCCAGGTTGCGGACACTGAAGCTTTCTTT. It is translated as CASSLTIQVADTEAFF.

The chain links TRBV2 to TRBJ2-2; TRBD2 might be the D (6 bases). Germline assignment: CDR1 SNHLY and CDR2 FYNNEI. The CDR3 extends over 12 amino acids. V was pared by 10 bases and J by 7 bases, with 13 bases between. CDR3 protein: CAKLRRDGELFF. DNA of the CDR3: TGTGCCAAGCTTAGGAGGGACGGGGAGCTGTTTTTT.

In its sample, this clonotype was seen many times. The CDR3 DNA is TGTGCCTGGAGTTACGGGGGAACTGAAGCTTTCTTT. It specifies CAWSYGGTEAFF. The chain is built from TRBV30 and TRBJ1-1, with D possibly matching TRBD1 (5 bases). Looked up from germline, CDR1 is GTSNPN and CDR2 is SVGIG (reference sequence). This CDR3 comprises 12 residues. The V end lost 2 bases, the J end lost 5 bases, and 9 bases lay between the germline ends.

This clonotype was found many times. The CDR3 sequence is CASSWTGVDTQYF. CDR3 sequence (DNA): TGTGCCAGCAGTTGGACAGGGGTGGATACGCAGTATTTT. The chain employs TRBV27 and TRBJ2-3, with 9 positions matching TRBD1. The V segment lost 4 bases and the J segment 6 bases; nucleotides outside the gene matches: 2. The CDR3 consists of 13 residues. CDR1 MNHEY and CDR2 SMNVEV come from the germline V gene (reference sequence).

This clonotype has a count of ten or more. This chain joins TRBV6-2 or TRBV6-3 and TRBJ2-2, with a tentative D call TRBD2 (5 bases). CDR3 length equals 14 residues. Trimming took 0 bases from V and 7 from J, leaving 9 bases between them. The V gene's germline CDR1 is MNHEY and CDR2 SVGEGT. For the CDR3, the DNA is TGTGCCAGCAGTTACTCGAGAGGACTCGGGGAGCTGTTTTTT. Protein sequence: CASSYSRGLGELFF.

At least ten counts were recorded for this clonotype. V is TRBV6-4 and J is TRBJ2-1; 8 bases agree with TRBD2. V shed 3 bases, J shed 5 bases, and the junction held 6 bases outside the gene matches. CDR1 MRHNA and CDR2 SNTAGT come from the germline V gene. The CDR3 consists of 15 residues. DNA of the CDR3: TGTGCCAGCAGTGAGGACCGGGAGGGACACAATGAGCAGTTCTTC. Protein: CASSEDREGHNEQFF.

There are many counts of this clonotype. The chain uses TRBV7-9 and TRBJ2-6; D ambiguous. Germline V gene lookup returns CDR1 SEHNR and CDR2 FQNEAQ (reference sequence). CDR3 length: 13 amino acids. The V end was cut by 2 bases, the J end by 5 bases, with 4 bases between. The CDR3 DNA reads TGTGCCAGCAGCTTATCCAGGGCCAACGTCCTGACTTTC. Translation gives CASSLSRANVLTF.

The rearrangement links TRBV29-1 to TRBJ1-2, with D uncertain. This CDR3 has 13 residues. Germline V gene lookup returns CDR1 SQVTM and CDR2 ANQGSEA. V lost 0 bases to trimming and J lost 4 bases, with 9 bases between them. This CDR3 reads CSVEEITPYGYTF. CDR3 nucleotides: TGCAGCGTTGAAGAGATTACTCCCTATGGCTACACCTTC.

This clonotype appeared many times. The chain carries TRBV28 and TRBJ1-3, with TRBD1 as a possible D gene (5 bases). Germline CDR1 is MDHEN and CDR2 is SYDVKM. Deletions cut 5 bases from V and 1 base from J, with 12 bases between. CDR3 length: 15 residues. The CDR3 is CASSPRQKSGNTIYF. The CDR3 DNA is TGTGCCAGCAGTCCCAGACAGAAATCTGGAAACACCATATATTTT.

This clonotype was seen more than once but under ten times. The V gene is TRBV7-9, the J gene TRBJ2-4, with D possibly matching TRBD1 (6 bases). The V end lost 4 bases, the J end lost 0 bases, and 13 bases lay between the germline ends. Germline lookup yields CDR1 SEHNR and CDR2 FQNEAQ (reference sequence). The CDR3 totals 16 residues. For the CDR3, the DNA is TGTGCCAGCAGCTCAAATGGGGGACAAGCCAAAAACATTCAGTACTTC. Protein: CASSSNGGQAKNIQYF.

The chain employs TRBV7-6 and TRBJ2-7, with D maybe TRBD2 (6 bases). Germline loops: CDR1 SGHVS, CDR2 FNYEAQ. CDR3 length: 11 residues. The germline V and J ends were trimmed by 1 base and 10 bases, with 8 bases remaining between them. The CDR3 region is CASSLGGVQYF. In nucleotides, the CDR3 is TGTGCCAGCAGCTTAGGGGGGGTCCAGTACTTC.

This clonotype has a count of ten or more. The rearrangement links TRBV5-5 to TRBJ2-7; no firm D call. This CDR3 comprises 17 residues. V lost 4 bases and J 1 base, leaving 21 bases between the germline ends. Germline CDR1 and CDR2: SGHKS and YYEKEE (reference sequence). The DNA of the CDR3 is TGTGCCAGCAGCGCCCCTGGTATGGGGTATAGGTCCTACGAGCAGTACTTC. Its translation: CASSAPGMGYRSYEQYF.

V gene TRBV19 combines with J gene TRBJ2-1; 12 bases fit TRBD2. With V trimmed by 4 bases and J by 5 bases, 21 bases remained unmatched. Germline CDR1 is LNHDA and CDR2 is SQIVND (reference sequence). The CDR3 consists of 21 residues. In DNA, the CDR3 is TGTGCCAGTAGTACCCAGCGACTAGCGGGGGCCCAACTCCTTCCTCACAATGAGCAGTTCTTC. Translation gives CASSTQRLAGAQLLPHNEQFF.

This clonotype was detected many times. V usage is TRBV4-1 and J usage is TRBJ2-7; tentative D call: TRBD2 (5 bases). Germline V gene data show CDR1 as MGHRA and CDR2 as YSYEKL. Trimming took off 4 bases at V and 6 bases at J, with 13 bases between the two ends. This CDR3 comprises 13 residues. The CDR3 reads CASSLRIGGEQYF. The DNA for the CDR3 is TGCGCCAGCAGCCTAAGGATCGGAGGCGAGCAGTACTTC.

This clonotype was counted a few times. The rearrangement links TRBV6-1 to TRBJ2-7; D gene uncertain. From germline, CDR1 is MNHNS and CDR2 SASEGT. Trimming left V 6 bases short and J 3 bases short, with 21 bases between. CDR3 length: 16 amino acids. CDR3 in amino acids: CASSHTYRLSNYEQYF. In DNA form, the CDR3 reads TGTGCCAGCAGCCACACCTACCGCCTATCTAACTACGAGCAGTACTTC.

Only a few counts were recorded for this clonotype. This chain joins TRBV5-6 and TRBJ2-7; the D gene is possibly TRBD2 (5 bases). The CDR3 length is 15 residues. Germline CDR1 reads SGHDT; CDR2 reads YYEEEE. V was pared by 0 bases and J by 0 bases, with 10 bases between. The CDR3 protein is CASSLGGLFSYEQYF. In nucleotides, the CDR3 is TGTGCCAGCAGCTTGGGCGGGCTCTTCTCCTACGAGCAGTACTTC.

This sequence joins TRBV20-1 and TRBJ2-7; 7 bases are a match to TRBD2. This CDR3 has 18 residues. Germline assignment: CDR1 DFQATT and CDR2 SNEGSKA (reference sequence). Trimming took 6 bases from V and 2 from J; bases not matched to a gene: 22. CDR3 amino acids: CSALDEGLLLKWAYEQYF. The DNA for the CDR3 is TGCAGTGCCCTAGATGAGGGACTACTCCTAAAATGGGCCTACGAGCAGTACTTC.

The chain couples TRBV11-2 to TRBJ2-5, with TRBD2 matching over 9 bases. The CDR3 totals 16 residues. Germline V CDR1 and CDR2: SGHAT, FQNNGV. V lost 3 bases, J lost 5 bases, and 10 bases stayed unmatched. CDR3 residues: CASSFFPSGVRETQYF. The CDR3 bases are TGTGCCAGCAGCTTCTTCCCTAGCGGGGTCCGGGAGACCCAGTACTTC.